These 31 T cell receptor beta chains share one sample of origin, sequenced in a study of OX40 agonist ivuxolimab in advanced cancers. The table came from immunoSEQ multiplex PCR; TCRdb's copy has only in-frame clones and leaves some out. This table has more than 45,000 clones, approximately 89% appearing once. This sample comprised CD4+ or CD8+ T cells sorted from blood, obtained in a trial of the OX40 agonist ivuxolimab. These receptor sequences come from an adult with an advanced solid tumor such as melanoma, head and neck, liver or kidney cancer.

This chain connects TRBV6-1 to TRBJ1-1, with D perhaps TRBD1 (6 bases). V was trimmed by 9 bases and J by 3 bases, leaving 11 bases between them. Germline lookup yields CDR1 MNHNS and CDR2 SASEGT. This CDR3 spans 12 amino acids. CDR3 protein: CASSQGYTEAFF. The DNA of the CDR3 is TGTGCCAGTTCACAGGGTTACACTGAAGCTTTCTTT.

This chain uses TRBV30 with TRBJ2-5, with D perhaps matching TRBD1 (5 bases). CDR3 size: 11 residues. Germline V gene sequence: CDR1 GTSNPN, CDR2 SVGIG (reference sequence). Trimming pared 7 bases from V and 5 bases from J, leaving 11 bases between. The CDR3 loop is CAFRGAETQYF. The CDR3 DNA reads TGTGCCTTTAGGGGCGCGGAGACCCAGTACTTC.

This clone has just one count. This rearrangement joins TRBV11-2 to TRBJ2-1; 9 bases fit TRBD2. V was pared by 1 base and J by 3 bases, with 7 bases of the junction left unmatched. CDR1 and CDR2 (germline): SGHAT, FQNNGV. The CDR3 runs to 17 residues. CDR3 amino acids: CASSLGFSTSGYNEQFF. The CDR3 DNA follows: TGTGCCAGCAGCTTAGGATTCTCGACTAGCGGCTACAATGAGCAGTTCTTC. The complete variable domain, with remaining parts taken from reference TRBV11-2 and TRBJ2-1, reads EAGVAQSPRYKIIEKRQSVAFWCNPISGHATLYWYQQILGQGPKLLIQFQNNGVVDDSQLPKDRFSAERLKGVDSTLKIQPAKLEDSAVYLCASSLGFSTSGYNEQFFGPGTRLTVL.

This chain uses TRBV5-1 with TRBJ2-3; D might be TRBD1 (5 bases). V was cut by 0 bases and J by 6 bases, with 11 bases left in between. CDR1 is SGHRS and CDR2 is YFSETQ in the germline V gene. The CDR3 contains 14 residues. Here the CDR3 reads CASSLGQGYDTQYF. CDR3 DNA sequence: TGCGCCAGCAGCTTGGGCCAGGGATACGATACGCAGTATTTT. Together with reference TRBV5-1 and TRBJ2-3, the CDR3 gives the full variable domain: KAGVTQTPRYLIKTRGQQVTLSCSPISGHRSVSWYQQTPGQGLQFLFEYFSETQRNKGNFPGRFSGRQFSNSRSEMNVSTLELGDSALYLCASSLGQGYDTQYFGPGTRLTVL.

The V and J genes are TRBV7-9 and TRBJ1-1; D possibly corresponds to TRBD1 (5 bases). The length of the CDR3 is 14 residues. Looked up from germline, CDR1 is SEHNR and CDR2 is FQNEAQ (reference sequence). V gave up 0 bases and J gave up 4 bases, with 9 bases separating them. The CDR3 loop reads CASSLASGFTEAFF. As DNA, the CDR3 is TGTGCCAGCAGCTTAGCGTCAGGGTTCACTGAAGCTTTCTTT.

V and J are TRBV10-1 and TRBJ1-2, with 7 bases lining up with TRBD1. The CDR3 has 14 residues. The trim removed 0 bases at V and 8 bases at J, leaving 6 bases unmatched. CDR1 WNHNN and CDR2 SYGVQD come from the germline V gene (reference sequence). The CDR3 is CASSESRTGRGYTF. The CDR3 DNA reads TGCGCCAGCAGTGAGTCGCGGACAGGCAGAGGCTACACCTTC.

This clone was detected once. The chain couples TRBV6-5 to TRBJ2-7, with unresolved D. In germline, CDR1 is MNHEY, CDR2 SVGAGI. The CDR3 extends over 15 amino acids. V lost 0 bases, J lost 4 bases, and 13 bases lay in between. This CDR3 is CASSYSGPPGYEQYF. In DNA form, the CDR3 reads TGTGCCAGCAGTTACTCTGGACCTCCAGGATACGAGCAGTACTTC.

This chain uses TRBV7-6 with TRBJ2-3, with D unresolved. Per germline, CDR1 SGHVS and CDR2 FNYEAQ. V lost 1 base and J 4 bases, leaving 9 bases between the germline ends. The CDR3 is 14 amino acids. As DNA, the CDR3 is TGTGCCAGCAGCTTAGTTGTAGGGTCAGATACGCAGTATTTT. It specifies CASSLVVGSDTQYF.

This clone has a handful of counts. This rearrangement joins TRBV18 to TRBJ2-3; maybe TRBD2 (5 bases). The germline gives CDR1 KGHSH, CDR2 LQKENI. The CDR3 is 14 amino acids. V was trimmed by 3 bases and J by 2 bases, leaving 9 bases between them. DNA of the CDR3: TGTGCCAGCTCACCCGGACTGGCCACAGATACGCAGTATTTT. This codes for CASSPGLATDTQYF.

CDR3 loop: CATSRDSESTNEKLFF. The CDR3, as DNA: TGTGCCACCAGCAGAGATTCGGAGTCAACTAATGAAAAACTGTTTTTT. V usage is TRBV15 and J usage is TRBJ1-4, with unresolved D. With 0 bases removed from V and 0 bases from J, the gap between germline ends came to 8 bases. Germline values: CDR1 LNHNV, CDR2 YYDKDF (reference sequence). This CDR3 contains 16 residues.

This clone was seen a handful of times. V usage is TRBV2 and J usage is TRBJ2-2, with a tentative D call TRBD2 (5 bases). This CDR3 is 14 amino acids long. V lost 6 bases to trimming and J lost 0 bases, with 8 bases between them. Germline assignment: CDR1 SNHLY and CDR2 FYNNEI. CDR3 sequence: CASSGVSNTGELFF. In DNA form, the CDR3 reads TGTGCCAGCAGCGGGGTTTCGAACACCGGGGAGCTGTTTTTT.

This clone has a single count. The chain joins TRBV7-2 to TRBJ2-3; 11 bases agree with TRBD1. J was trimmed by 3 bases and V by 5 bases; bases with no gene match: 13. Germline V gene lookup returns CDR1 SGHTA and CDR2 FQGNSA. This CDR3 has 18 amino acids. As DNA, the CDR3 is TGTGCCAGCAGCATAAGAGCCATCCGGGACAGGGGGACAGATACGCAGTATTTT. The encoded protein is CASSIRAIRDRGTDTQYF.

The CDR3 coding sequence is TGTGCCAGCAACCCTCAGGGGCCCGGAGATGGCTACACCTTC. It yields the protein CASNPQGPGDGYTF. This chain links TRBV6-6 with TRBJ1-2, with D maybe TRBD1 (6 bases). The V end lost 7 bases, the J end lost 6 bases, and 18 bases lay between the germline ends. The CDR3 is 14 amino acids. Germline V gene data show CDR1 as MNHNY and CDR2 as SVGAGI (reference sequence).

The chain joins TRBV4-1 to TRBJ2-5; 9 positions match TRBD1. The V gene's germline CDR1 is MGHRA and CDR2 YSYEKL. V was pared by 0 bases and J by 4 bases, with 6 bases of the junction left unmatched. The CDR3 is 16 amino acids. The CDR3 protein is CASSQEWGQGAETQYF. The DNA of the CDR3 is TGCGCCAGCAGCCAAGAATGGGGACAGGGTGCAGAGACCCAGTACTTC.

V and J are TRBV10-3 and TRBJ2-2; 7 nucleotides match TRBD2. The CDR3 runs 15 residues. The germline V gene encodes CDR1 ENHRY and CDR2 SYGVKD. V gave up 5 bases and J gave up 1 base; unmatched junction bases: 4. CDR3 sequence (DNA): TGTGCCATCAGTTACCAGCGGGAGAACACCGGGGAGCTGTTTTTT. Protein sequence: CAISYQRENTGELFF.

CDR3 DNA: TGTGCCAGCGCCCAGGGGGGCGGATCTACCAATGAGCAGTTCTTC. Protein sequence: CASAQGGGSTNEQFF. This rearrangement joins TRBV28 to TRBJ2-1, with D perhaps matching TRBD1 (7 bases). Germline CDR1 MDHEN, CDR2 SYDVKM. V gave up 8 bases and J gave up 6 bases, with 20 bases separating them. CDR3 length: 15 amino acids.

The rearrangement links TRBV30 to TRBJ2-7; no definite D call. The V gene's germline CDR1 is GTSNPN and CDR2 SVGIG (reference sequence). V lost 3 bases and J lost 0, with 12 bases in between. The CDR3 is 14 amino acids. The CDR3 spells CAWRDWGTSYEQYF. The CDR3 region has the DNA TGTGCCTGGAGGGATTGGGGAACCTCCTACGAGCAGTACTTC.

This clone was detected once. The chain couples TRBV5-4 to TRBJ2-6, with 9 positions matching TRBD1. CDR1 and CDR2 from the germline V gene are SGHNT and YYREEE (reference sequence). Trimming cost V 4 bases and J 4 bases; bases outside gene matches: 6. The CDR3 contains 16 residues. The CDR3 nucleotides are TGTGCCAGCAGCCCTCGACAGGGGGTGGGGGCCAACGTCCTGACTTTC. Translating it yields CASSPRQGVGANVLTF.

This chain joins TRBV29-1 and TRBJ2-6; D is perhaps TRBD1 (7 bases). Per the germline V gene, CDR1 is SQVTM and CDR2 is ANQGSEA. The CDR3 spans 15 residues. Trimming pared 2 bases from V and 0 bases from J, leaving 8 bases between. The CDR3 here is CSVEQGGSGANVLTF. CDR3 in DNA: TGCAGCGTTGAACAGGGGGGCTCTGGGGCCAACGTCCTGACTTTC.

J is TRBJ2-6 and V is TRBV9; D is undetermined. Germline CDR1 and CDR2: SGDLS and YYNGEE. Trimming left V 3 bases short and J 2 bases short, with 6 bases between. This CDR3 is 14 amino acids long. This CDR3 is CASSARPGANVLTF. DNA of the CDR3: TGTGCCAGCAGCGCGAGACCTGGGGCCAACGTCCTGACTTTC.

The genes are TRBV7-6 and TRBJ2-1; 8 nucleotides match TRBD1. Trimming cost V 2 bases and J 5 bases; bases outside gene matches: 5. Germline V gene sequence: CDR1 SGHVS, CDR2 FNYEAQ. CDR3 length: 15 residues. DNA for the CDR3: TGTGCCAGCAGCTTATTCCAGGGGGCCAACAATGAGCAGTTCTTC. Translation: CASSLFQGANNEQFF.

The V gene is TRBV18, the J gene TRBJ2-5, with D maybe TRBD2 (6 bases). Germline CDR1 and CDR2: KGHSH and LQKENI. V was clipped by 2 bases and J by 13 bases, with 32 bases between them. The length of the CDR3 is 18 residues. The CDR3 reads CASSPDSRGIGADNDSYF. CDR3 nucleotides: TGTGCCAGCTCACCAGATAGTCGCGGGATAGGTGCAGACAATGATTCGTACTTC. The full variable domain, rest sourced from reference TRBV18 and TRBJ2-5, is NAGVMQNPRHLVRRRGQEARLRCSPMKGHSHVYWYRQLPEEGLKFMVYLQKENIIDESGMPKERFSAEFPKEGPSILRIQQVVRGDSAAYFCASSPDSRGIGADNDSYFGPGTRLLVL.

This rearrangement joins TRBV10-1 to TRBJ1-4, with no clear D. This CDR3 has 11 amino acids. V was shortened by 4 bases and J by 7 bases, with 4 bases between the two germline ends. CDR1 is WNHNN, CDR2 SYGVQD, per germline (reference sequence). The CDR3 spells CASSAGEKLFF. Here the CDR3 DNA reads TGCGCCAGCAGTGCGGGTGAAAAACTGTTTTTT.

This chain connects TRBV2 to TRBJ1-2; possibly TRBD1 for D (5 bases). Trimming left V 6 bases short and J 1 base short, with 12 bases between. This CDR3 spans 14 amino acids. Germline assignment: CDR1 SNHLY and CDR2 FYNNEI. CDR3 protein: CASRGGVINYGYTF. CDR3 nucleotide sequence: TGTGCCAGCAGGGGGGGAGTCATTAACTATGGCTACACCTTC.

The chain combines TRBV4-3 with TRBJ2-2; 8 bases map to TRBD2. Trimming removed 3 bases from V and 1 base from J; junction bases left unmatched: 7. From germline, CDR1 is LGHNA and CDR2 YSLEER. The CDR3 contains 17 residues. The CDR3 protein is CASSHGLLAGNTGELFF. DNA of the CDR3: TGCGCCAGCAGCCATGGACTCCTAGCGGGGAACACCGGGGAGCTGTTTTTT.

This chain links TRBV5-1 with TRBJ1-1; D is unresolved. Germline V gene lookup returns CDR1 SGHRS and CDR2 YFSETQ. V was pared by 0 bases and J by 5 bases, with 8 bases between. The CDR3 is 13 amino acids. The CDR3 nucleotides are TGCGCCAGCAGCTTGGCCGAGAAAACTGAAGCTTTCTTT. It is translated as CASSLAEKTEAFF.

This chain uses TRBV23-1 with TRBJ1-3; 12 bases line up with TRBD1. TRBV23-1 is marked as an open reading frame, function uncertain. J gave up 0 bases and V 7 bases, and 10 bases lay outside the gene matches. The CDR3 sequence is 18 residues long. The CDR3 reads CASKGQGAFCLSGNTIYF. The CDR3 DNA sequence: TGCGCCAGCAAGGGACAGGGGGCGTTCTGCCTCTCTGGAAACACCATATATTTT.

The chain carries TRBV6-5 and TRBJ2-5, with a possible D match to TRBD1 (6 bases). Germline-derived CDR1 and CDR2 are MNHEY and SVGAGI. The CDR3 is 16 residues long. Between the trimmed V and J ends, which lost 0 bases and 5 bases, there was a span of 16 bases. CDR3 in DNA: TGTGCCAGCAGTTACTCAGGGGGTGCCGGGGACGAGACCCAGTACTTC. Protein product: CASSYSGGAGDETQYF.

This chain joins TRBV27 and TRBJ1-1, with D possibly being TRBD1 (5 bases). The CDR3 spans 13 residues. The V and J ends lost 5 bases and 11 bases respectively, with 18 bases between them. Germline CDR1 and CDR2: MNHEY and SMNVEV (reference sequence). The CDR3 DNA reads as TGTGCCAGCAGTCCCTTGGGAGTGGGGCGTGCTTTCTTT. This sequence encodes CASSPLGVGRAFF.

Concerning this clone: The junction does not match germline at one end; this may be a read error. The chain combines TRBV4-2 with TRBJ1-3; D may be TRBD1 (6 bases). The CDR3 spans 16 residues. Per the germline V gene, CDR1 is LGHNA and CDR2 is YNFKEQ. The CDR3 here is CASSEDPTGPLATIYF. The CDR3 bases are TGTGCCAGCAGCGAAGACCCTACAGGGCCTTTGGCCACCATATATTTT.

This sequence joins TRBV28 and TRBJ1-3, with unresolved D. The germline V and J ends were trimmed by 2 bases and 4 bases, with 6 bases remaining between them. The germline V gene has CDR1 MDHEN and CDR2 SYDVKM. The CDR3 contains 13 residues. The CDR3 DNA is TGTGCCAGCAGTTTACGACCGGGAAACACCATATATTTT. Protein product: CASSLRPGNTIYF.